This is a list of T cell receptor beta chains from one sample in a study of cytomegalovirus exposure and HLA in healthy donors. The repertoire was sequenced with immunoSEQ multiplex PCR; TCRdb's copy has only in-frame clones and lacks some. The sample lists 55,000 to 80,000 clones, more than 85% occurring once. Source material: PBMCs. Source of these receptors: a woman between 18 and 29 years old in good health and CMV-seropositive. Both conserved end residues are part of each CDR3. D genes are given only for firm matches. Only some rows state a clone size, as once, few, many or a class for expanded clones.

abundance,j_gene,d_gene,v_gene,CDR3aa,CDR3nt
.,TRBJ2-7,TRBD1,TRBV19,CARNRDSSYEQYF,TGTGCCAGGAACAGGGACAGCTCCTACGAGCAGTACTTC
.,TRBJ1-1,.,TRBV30,CAWSGTYSGEAFF,TGTGCCTGGAGTGGGACTTACTCTGGTGAAGCTTTCTTT
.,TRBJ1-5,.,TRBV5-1,CASRAGEGGFNQPQHF,TGCGCCAGCAGGGCTGGGGAGGGTGGATTCAATCAGCCCCAGCATTTT
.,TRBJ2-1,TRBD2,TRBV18,CASSPALAGGINNEQFF,TGTGCCAGCTCACCAGCACTAGCGGGAGGTATAAACAATGAGCAGTTCTTC
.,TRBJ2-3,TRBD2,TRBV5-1,CASSPGLGRSRDTQYF,TGCGCCAGCAGCCCGGGACTAGGACGAAGTAGGGATACGCAGTATTTT
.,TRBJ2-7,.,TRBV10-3,CATLEETEQYF,TGTGCCACCCTAGAGGAGACCGAGCAGTACTTC
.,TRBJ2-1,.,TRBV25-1,CASSELGEQFF,TGTGCCAGCAGTGAACTCGGTGAGCAGTTCTTC
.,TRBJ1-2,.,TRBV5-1,CASSLASRSNYGYTF,TGCGCCAGCAGCTTGGCCTCACGGAGTAACTATGGCTACACCTTC
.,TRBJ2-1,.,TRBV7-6,CASSLSGSSYNEQFF,TGTGCCAGCAGCTTAAGTGGGAGCTCCTACAATGAGCAGTTCTTC
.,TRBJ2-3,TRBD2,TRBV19,CASGPSGGADTQYF,TGTGCCAGTGGCCCTAGCGGGGGGGCAGATACGCAGTATTTT
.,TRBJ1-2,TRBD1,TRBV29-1,CSVGQGATYYGYTF,TGCAGCGTCGGACAGGGAGCGACCTACTATGGCTACACCTTC
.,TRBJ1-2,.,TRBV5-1,CASTTGSEGYTF,TGCGCCAGCACTACAGGGTCGGAAGGCTACACCTTC
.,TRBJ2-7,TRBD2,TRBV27,CASSPSGSVYEQYF,TGTGCCAGCAGTCCCAGCGGGAGCGTTTACGAGCAGTACTTC
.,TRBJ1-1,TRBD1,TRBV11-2,CASSPGTGATFMNTEAFF,TGTGCCAGCAGCCCTGGGACAGGGGCTACCTTTATGAACACTGAAGCTTTCTTT
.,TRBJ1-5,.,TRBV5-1,CASSLSGGDNQPQHF,TGCGCCAGCAGCCTTTCGGGAGGGGATAATCAGCCCCAGCATTTT
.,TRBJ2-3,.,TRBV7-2,CASSYRDTQYF,TGTGCCAGCAGCTACAGGGATACGCAGTATTTT
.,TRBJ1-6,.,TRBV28,CASSPRAGRNSPLHF,TGTGCCAGCAGCCCCCGGGCAGGGCGGAATTCACCCCTCCACTTT
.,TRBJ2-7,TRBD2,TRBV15,CATSTGTSGRALDEQYF,TGTGCCACCAGCACCGGGACTAGCGGGAGGGCCCTCGACGAGCAGTACTTC
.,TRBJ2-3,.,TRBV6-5,CASSKLFTDTQYF,TGTGCCAGCAGTAAACTATTCACAGATACGCAGTATTTT
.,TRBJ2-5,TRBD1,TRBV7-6,CASRTFQPGQGGEETQYF,TGTGCCAGCAGAACCTTCCAACCGGGACAGGGAGGCGAAGAGACCCAGTACTTC
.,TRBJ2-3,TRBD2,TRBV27,CAVGGYTDTQYF,TGTGCCGTGGGGGGGTACACAGATACGCAGTATTTT
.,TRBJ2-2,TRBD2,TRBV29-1,CSVEDRRGVAGELFF,TGCAGCGTTGAAGATCGGCGGGGGGTTGCCGGGGAGCTGTTTTTT
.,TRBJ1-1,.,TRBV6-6,CASSYGGRVQNTEAFF,TGTGCCAGCAGCTACGGGGGGAGAGTACAGAACACTGAAGCTTTCTTT
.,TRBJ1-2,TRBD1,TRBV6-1,CASSGRGPKANYGYTF,TGTGCCAGCAGTGGAAGGGGGCCCAAAGCTAACTATGGCTACACCTTC
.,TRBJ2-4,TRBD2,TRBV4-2,CASSREGTSDIQYF,TGTGCCAGCAGCCGAGAAGGGACTAGCGACATTCAGTACTTC
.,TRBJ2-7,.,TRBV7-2,CASSLGSRAIAEQYF,TGTGCCAGCAGCTTAGGTAGCAGGGCGATTGCCGAGCAGTACTTC
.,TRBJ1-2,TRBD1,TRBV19,CASRLQGARYGYTF,TGTGCCAGTAGACTTCAGGGGGCGCGTTATGGCTACACCTTC
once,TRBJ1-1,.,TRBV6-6,CASKGRRNTEAFF,TGTGCCAGCAAGGGGAGGAGGAACACTGAAGCTTTCTTT
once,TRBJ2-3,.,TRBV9,CASSVRGLDTQYF,TGTGCCAGCAGCGTCAGAGGTTTGGATACGCAGTATTTT
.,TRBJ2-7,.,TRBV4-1,CASSQAALALEQYF,TGCGCCAGCAGCCAAGCCGCGCTAGCACTCGAGCAGTACTTC
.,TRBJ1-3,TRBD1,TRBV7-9,CASSRGDSVGNTIYF,TGTGCCAGCAGCCGCGGGGACAGTGTGGGAAACACCATATATTTT
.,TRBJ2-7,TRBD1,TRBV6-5,CASSLRTGKGPEQYF,TGTGCCAGCAGTCTCCGGACAGGCAAGGGGCCCGAGCAGTACTTC
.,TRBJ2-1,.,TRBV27,CASNSPHLRGDREFF,TGTGCCAGCAATAGCCCCCACTTGCGGGGAGACCGGGAGTTCTTC
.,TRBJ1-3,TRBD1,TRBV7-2,CASSVTGGVGNTIYF,TGTGCCAGCAGTGTTACAGGGGGAGTTGGAAACACCATATATTTT
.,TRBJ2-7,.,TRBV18,CASSPLATISYEQYF,TGTGCCAGCTCACCTCTAGCGACAATTTCCTACGAGCAGTACTTC
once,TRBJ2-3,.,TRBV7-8,CASSISGTLRDTQYF,TGTGCCAGCAGCATAAGCGGAACCCTCAGAGATACGCAGTATTTT
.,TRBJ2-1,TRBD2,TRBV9,CASSPLPGTRITYNEQFF,TGTGCCAGCAGCCCCCTACCCGGGACTAGAATTACCTACAATGAGCAGTTCTTC
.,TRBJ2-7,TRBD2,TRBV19,CASRLAGATNEQYF,TGTGCCAGTAGGCTAGCGGGAGCGACAAACGAGCAGTACTTC
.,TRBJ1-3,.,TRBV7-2,CASSLVGAGSGDTIYF,TGTGCCAGCAGCTTAGTAGGGGCGGGGTCTGGAGACACCATATATTTT
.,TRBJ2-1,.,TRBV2,CASGQGHQMDEQFF,TGTGCCAGCGGACAAGGACACCAAATGGATGAGCAGTTCTTC
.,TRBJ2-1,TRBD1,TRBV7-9,CASSLTIGQGDGEQFF,TGTGCCAGCAGCTTAACGATCGGACAGGGAGACGGTGAGCAGTTCTTC
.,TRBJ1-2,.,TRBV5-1,CASAVDRDNYGYTF,TGCGCCAGCGCTGTCGACAGAGATAACTATGGCTACACCTTC
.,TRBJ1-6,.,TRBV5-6,CASSLEVGPALHF,TGTGCCAGCAGCCTAGAAGTAGGCCCGGCCCTCCACTTT